One and the same sample provided the 20 T cell receptor beta chains below, sequenced in a study of patients and donors after allogeneic stem cell transplantation. TCRdb passed the RT-PCR reads through MiXCR, listing each CDR3 protein once. The sample lists 400,000 to 450,000 distinct CDR3 sequences, roughly 17% occurring once. The specimen was blood, either unsorted or a sorted T cell fraction (not recorded which). The receptor set was obtained from a human donor who was either an allogeneic HSCT recipient or a stem cell or donor lymphocyte infusion donor (not recorded which). It is not recorded whose cells these are; they may come from a transplant donor.

At least ten counts were recorded for this clonotype. The chain joins TRBV20-1 to TRBJ2-5, with no clear D. Germline V gene sequence: CDR1 DFQATT, CDR2 SNEGSKA (reference sequence). Trimming took off 5 bases at V and 2 bases at J, with 3 bases between the two ends. This CDR3 comprises 10 residues. CDR3 sequence (DNA): TGCAGTGCTTTGCAAGAGACCCAGTACTTC. It translates to CSALQETQYF.

The rearrangement joins TRBV7-3 to TRBJ2-5; D gene unclear. CDR1 SGHTA and CDR2 FQGTGA come from the germline V gene. There are 13 residues in the CDR3. Trimming cost V 5 bases and J 1 base, with 8 bases left between them. The CDR3 here is CASSLRSQETQYF. CDR3 coding DNA: TGTGCCAGCAGCCTCCGGTCCCAAGAGACCCAGTACTTC. Looking up the rest from reference TRBV7-3 and TRBJ2-5 gives the full variable domain: GAGVSQTPSNKVTEKGKYVELRCDPISGHTALYWYRQSLGQGPEFLIYFQGTGAADDSGLPNDRFFAVRPEGSVSTLKIQRTERGDSAVYLCASSLRSQETQYFGPGTRLLVL.

V usage is TRBV25-1 and J usage is TRBJ1-2, with D uncertain. CDR3 size: 11 residues. Germline CDR1 is MGHDK and CDR2 is SYGVNS. V lost 6 bases, J lost 7 bases, and 9 bases lay in between. The CDR3, as DNA: TGTGCCAGCAGAGAAGGCAGTGGCTACACCTTC. It is translated as CASREGSGYTF.

This chain links TRBV9 with TRBJ1-2, with no clear D. The CDR3 has 16 residues. In germline, CDR1 is SGDLS, CDR2 YYNGEE. The V end lost 4 bases, the J end lost 3 bases, and 19 bases lay between the germline ends. The CDR3: CASSLDGRTIDYGYTF. For the CDR3, the DNA is TGTGCCAGCAGCCTAGATGGACGGACTATAGACTATGGCTACACCTTC.

This clonotype was seen ten or more times. The chain combines TRBV12-3 or TRBV12-4 with TRBJ2-5; 7 bases agree with TRBD2. The CDR3 spans 12 residues. Trimming at V came to 6 bases and at J to 5 bases, leaving 3 bases not matched to a gene. This CDR3 reads CASRPGGETQYF. CDR3 coding DNA: TGTGCCAGCAGACCCGGGGGGGAGACCCAGTACTTC.

There are a few counts of this clonotype. V is TRBV6-5 and J is TRBJ1-2, with D perhaps matching TRBD1 (6 bases). Per the germline V gene, CDR1 is MNHEY and CDR2 is SVGAGI. The CDR3 spans 14 residues. Trimming took off 4 bases at V and 3 bases at J, with 12 bases between the two ends. The CDR3: CASSSGTLDYGYTF. The CDR3 region has the DNA TGTGCCAGCAGTTCAGGGACACTAGACTATGGCTACACCTTC.

This chain uses TRBV30 with TRBJ2-2, with D uncertain. The germline V gene has CDR1 GTSNPN and CDR2 SVGIG (reference sequence). Trimming cost V 3 bases and J 6 bases, with 11 bases left between them. The CDR3 is 13 amino acids. In nucleotides, the CDR3 is TGTGCCTGGAGGGACCACGGACCCGGGGAGCTGTTTTTT. Translation: CAWRDHGPGELFF.

This clonotype was counted between two and nine times. The rearrangement uses TRBV27 and TRBJ2-7; either TRBD1 or TRBD2 may fit D (5 bases each). This CDR3 region has 14 residues. The V end lost 1 base, the J end lost 5 bases, and 12 bases lay between the germline ends. From germline, CDR1 is MNHEY and CDR2 SMNVEV (reference sequence). In DNA form, the CDR3 reads TGTGCCAGCAGTTTATGGGACGGTGACCACGAGCAGTACTTC. It specifies CASSLWDGDHEQYF.

Only a few counts were recorded for this clonotype. V is TRBV7-2 and J is TRBJ2-1; 10 bases map to TRBD2. Germline trimming cut 4 bases from V and 2 bases from J; bases unmatched to any gene: 8. CDR1 is SGHTA and CDR2 is FQGNSA in the germline V gene. CDR3 length: 17 amino acids. CDR3 nucleotides: TGTGCCAGCAGCTCCACTTCTAGCGGGGGTCCCTACAATGAGCAGTTCTTC. Translated: CASSSTSSGGPYNEQFF. Using reference TRBV7-2 and TRBJ2-1 for the parts outside the CDR3, the full variable domain is GAGVSQSPSNKVTEKGKDVELRCDPISGHTALYWYRQSLGQGLEFLIYFQGNSAPDKSGLPSDRFSAERTGGSVSTLTIQRTQQEDSAVYLCASSSTSSGGPYNEQFFGPGTRLTVL.

This clonotype was counted only a few times. This sequence joins TRBV5-1 and TRBJ2-7, with 9 nucleotides matching TRBD1. J lost 6 bases, V lost 0 bases, and 7 bases had no gene match. The CDR3 length is 15 residues. CDR1 is SGHRS and CDR2 is YFSETQ in the germline V gene. The DNA of the CDR3 is TGCGCCAGCAGCTTGGGAGGACAGGGGAGAGGCGAGCAGTACTTC. Translating gives CASSLGGQGRGEQYF. The full variable domain, its missing parts supplied by reference TRBV5-1 and TRBJ2-7, is KAGVTQTPRYLIKTRGQQVTLSCSPISGHRSVSWYQQTPGQGLQFLFEYFSETQRNKGNFPGRFSGRQFSNSRSEMNVSTLELGDSALYLCASSLGGQGRGEQYFGPGTRLTVT.

The genes are TRBV6-2 or TRBV6-3 and TRBJ1-1; TRBD1 agrees at 8 bases. V was pared by 7 bases and J by 1 base, with 17 bases of the junction left unmatched. The CDR3 is 18 residues long. CDR1 and CDR2 from the germline V gene are MNHEY and SVGEGT. The DNA of the CDR3 is TGTGCCAGCAATCCAAGCCCGCGGACAGGGCTTGGGAACACTGAAGCTTTCTTT. Its translation: CASNPSPRTGLGNTEAFF.

This clonotype was observed many times. The rearrangement joins TRBV5-1 to TRBJ2-3; 7 bases map to TRBD1. CDR3 length equals 16 residues. Germline loops: CDR1 SGHRS, CDR2 YFSETQ. V shed 5 bases and J 2 bases; nucleotides not matched to a gene: 11. CDR3 coding DNA: TGCGCCAGCAGTTTGCCGGGACAGAGATACACAGATACGCAGTATTTT. Translation: CASSLPGQRYTDTQYF.

A few counts support this clonotype. The rearrangement links TRBV6-1 to TRBJ2-2; TRBD2 aligns across 7 bases. This CDR3 region has 17 residues. Germline CDR1 and CDR2: MNHNS and SASEGT. J was trimmed by 2 bases and V by 5 bases; bases with no gene match: 11. CDR3 region: CASSPLLSGLNTGELFF. The CDR3 nucleotides are TGTGCCAGCAGTCCGCTCCTTAGCGGGCTCAACACCGGGGAGCTGTTTTTT.

This clonotype was seen a few times. The rearrangement joins TRBV29-1 to TRBJ1-1; D may be TRBD1 (5 bases). The CDR3 length is 13 residues. Trimming left V 7 bases short and J 4 bases short, with 16 bases between. Germline-derived CDR1 and CDR2 are SQVTM and ANQGSEA. CDR3 residues: CSAMIQGSTEAFF. CDR3 bases: TGCAGCGCCATGATTCAGGGAAGCACTGAAGCTTTCTTT.

J is TRBJ1-1 and V is TRBV3-1; D is unclear. V lost 0 bases and J 13 bases, leaving 12 bases between the germline ends. This CDR3 is built from 12 residues. Per germline, CDR1 LGHDT and CDR2 YNNKEL (reference sequence). The CDR3 here is CASSQDRLIGFF. The DNA of the CDR3 is TGTGCCAGCAGCCAAGATAGATTGATAGGTTTCTTT.

The table lists this clonotype with a few counts. CDR3 residues: CASSSRLAGTNEQFF. DNA for the CDR3: TGTGCCAGCAGCTCCCGACTAGCGGGAACCAATGAGCAGTTCTTC. The chain uses TRBV11-2 and TRBJ2-1; 11 nucleotides align to TRBD2. Germline CDR1 reads SGHAT; CDR2 reads FQNNGV. V trimming: 4 bases; J trimming: 6 bases; junction bases outside the gene matches: 5. The CDR3 spans 15 residues.

This clonotype appeared a few times. CDR3 in amino acids: CASSGEARSYEQYF. Here the CDR3 DNA reads TGTGCCAGCAGCGGGGAAGCGCGCTCCTACGAGCAGTACTTC. This chain connects TRBV4-2 to TRBJ2-7, with unresolved D. CDR1 is LGHNA, CDR2 YNFKEQ, per germline. Trimming removed 5 bases at V and 0 bases at J, with 11 bases between. This CDR3 has 14 amino acids.

This clonotype was observed a few times. V usage is TRBV14 and J usage is TRBJ2-7; TRBD1 is a possible D gene (5 bases). This CDR3 comprises 15 residues. Germline values: CDR1 SGHDN, CDR2 FVKESK. The V gene lost 1 base and the J gene lost 0 bases, with 10 bases spanning the gap. The CDR3 DNA sequence: TGTGCCAGCAGCCAAGGACAGTCCCTCTCCTACGAGCAGTACTTC. This codes for CASSQGQSLSYEQYF.

The chain uses TRBV24-1 and TRBJ2-2; TRBD1 aligns across 8 bases. The CDR3 contains 16 residues. Germline V gene data show CDR1 as KGHDR and CDR2 as SFDVKD. V lost 8 bases and J lost 3; bases outside the gene matches: 10. This CDR3 is CATKGRGRSDTGELFF. The CDR3 DNA reads as TGTGCCACCAAGGGCAGGGGGCGCTCGGACACCGGGGAGCTGTTTTTT.

This clonotype showed up many times. This chain connects TRBV5-1 to TRBJ1-1; D ambiguous. The CDR3 has 14 residues. CDR1 is SGHRS, CDR2 YFSETQ, per germline. V lost 4 bases, J lost 3 bases, and 13 bases lay in between. CDR3 loop: CASSVTRSYTEAFF. CDR3 DNA: TGCGCCAGCAGCGTAACACGGAGCTACACTGAAGCTTTCTTT.